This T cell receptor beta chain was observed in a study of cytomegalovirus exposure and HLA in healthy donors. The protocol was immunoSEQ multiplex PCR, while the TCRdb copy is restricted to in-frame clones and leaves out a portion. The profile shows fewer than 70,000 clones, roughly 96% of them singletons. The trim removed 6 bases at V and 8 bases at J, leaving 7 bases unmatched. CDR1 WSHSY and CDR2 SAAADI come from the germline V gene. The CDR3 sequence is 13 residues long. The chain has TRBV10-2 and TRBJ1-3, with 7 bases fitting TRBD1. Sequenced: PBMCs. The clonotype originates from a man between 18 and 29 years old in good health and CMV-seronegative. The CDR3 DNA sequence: TGCGCCAGCAGCGGGGACAGTTCCCACACCATATATTTT. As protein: CASSGDSSHTIYF.